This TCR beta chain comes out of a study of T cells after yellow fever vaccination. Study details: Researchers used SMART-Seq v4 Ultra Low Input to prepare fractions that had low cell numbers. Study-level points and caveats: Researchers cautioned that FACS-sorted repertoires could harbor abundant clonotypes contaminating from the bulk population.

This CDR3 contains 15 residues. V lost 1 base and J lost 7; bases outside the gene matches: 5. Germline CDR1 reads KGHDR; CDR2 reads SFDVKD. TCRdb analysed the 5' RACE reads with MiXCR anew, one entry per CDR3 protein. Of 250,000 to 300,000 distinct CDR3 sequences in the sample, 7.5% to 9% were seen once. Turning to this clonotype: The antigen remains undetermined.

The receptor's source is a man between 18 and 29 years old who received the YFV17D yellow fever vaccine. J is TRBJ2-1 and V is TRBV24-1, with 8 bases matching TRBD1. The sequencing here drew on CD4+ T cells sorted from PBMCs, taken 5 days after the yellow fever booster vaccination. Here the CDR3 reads CATSDFPGGPNEQFF. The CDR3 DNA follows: TGTGCCACCAGTGATTTTCCAGGGGGCCCAAATGAGCAGTTCTTC.